This TCR beta chain stems from a study of response to subunit inactivated influenza vaccine. Study-level points and caveats: The study's authors posited that every seasonal influenza vaccination enlists few new T cells.

TCRdb redid the calling of the RT-PCR reads with MiXCR, one entry per CDR3 protein. Of about 180,000 distinct CDR3 sequences listed, about 11% were seen once; the top ten hold approximately 39%. Worth noting for this clonotype: Its antigen remains unknown.

CDR1 is SGDLS, CDR2 YYNGEE, per germline. This CDR3 contains 12 residues. The J segment lost 4 bases and the V segment lost 5 bases, leaving 2 bases of the junction unmatched. Sequences were derived from CD8+ T cells sorted from PBMCs, sampled roughly 24 months after vaccination. The clonotype comes from a man in his fifties or sixties who received an inactivated influenza vaccine. V usage is TRBV9 and J usage is TRBJ2-7; 8 bases fit TRBD1. CDR3 in DNA: TGTGCCAGCAGAGGACAGGGTTACGAGCAGTACTTC. It is translated as CASRGQGYEQYF.